Sequencing of this T cell receptor beta chain was carried out in a study of T-cell memory formation after mild COVID-19. For this clonotype: What it binds is not known.

Trimming took 7 bases from V and 0 from J; bases not matched to a gene: 5. The CDR3 runs 14 residues. TCRdb reanalysed the 5' RACE reads using MiXCR and keeps one entry per CDR3 protein. The sample lists 150,000 to 200,000 distinct CDR3 sequences; 25% to 40% were seen once. Findings and limits, study-wide: Clones from the second wave (peaking day 37) had unconfirmed SARS-CoV-2 specificity.

The V call is TRBV12-3 or TRBV12-4, the J call TRBJ1-1; the match to TRBD1 covers 7 bases. Sequencing was performed on PBMCs or a T cell subset sorted from them (not recorded which). The clonotype was recovered from an adult woman who had mild COVID-19 (a few samples of this study predate the infection). Cell type and time point are not known. The DNA for the CDR3 is TGTGCCAGCATCGACGGGACAGTGAACACTGAAGCTTTCTTT. Protein: CASIDGTVNTEAFF.